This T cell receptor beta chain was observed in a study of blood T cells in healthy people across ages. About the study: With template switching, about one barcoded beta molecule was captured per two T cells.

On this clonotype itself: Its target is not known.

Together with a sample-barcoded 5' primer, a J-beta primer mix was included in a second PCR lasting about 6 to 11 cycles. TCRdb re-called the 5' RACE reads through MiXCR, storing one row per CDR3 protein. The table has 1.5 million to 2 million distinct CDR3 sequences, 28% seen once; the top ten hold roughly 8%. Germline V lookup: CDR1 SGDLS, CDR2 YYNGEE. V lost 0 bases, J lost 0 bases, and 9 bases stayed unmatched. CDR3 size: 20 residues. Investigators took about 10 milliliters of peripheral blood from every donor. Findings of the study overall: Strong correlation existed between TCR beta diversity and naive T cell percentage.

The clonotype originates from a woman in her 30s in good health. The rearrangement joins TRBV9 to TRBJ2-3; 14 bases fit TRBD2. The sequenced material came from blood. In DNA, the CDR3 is TGTGCCAGCAGCGTAGAAGGGGGGACTAGCGGGGGCTCCAGCACAGATACGCAGTATTTT. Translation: CASSVEGGTSGGSSTDTQYF. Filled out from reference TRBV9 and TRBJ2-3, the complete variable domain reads DSGVTQTPKHLITATGQRVTLRCSPRSGDLSVYWYQQSLDQGLQFLIQYYNGEERAKGNILERFSAQQFPDLHSELNLSSLELGDSALYFCASSVEGGTSGGSSTDTQYFGPGTRLTVL.